This T cell receptor (beta chain) was sequenced in a study of cytomegalovirus exposure and HLA in healthy donors. The study, taken as a whole, reports: Later analysis identified 16,000 or so TCR beta sequences associated with HLA alleles, using a false discovery rate threshold of 0.05. CMV serostatus was the sole immune exposure information available. Fewer N-insertions than the approximately 700-donor mean were reportedly shown by an Asian-associated ancestry cluster in a later analysis.

About this clone: What it recognizes is unknown.

Germline V gene data show CDR1 as SGHTA and CDR2 as FQGNSA. The CDR3 runs 14 residues. With 5 bases clipped from V and 5 bases from J, the junction kept 7 bases outside the gene matches. Primers included in the PCR were 60 Vbeta and 13 Jbeta primers. Clones were read by immunoSEQ multiplex PCR, and TCRdb kept only the in-frame ones, dropping some. This table has under 150,000 clones, over 75% appearing once. This chain uses TRBV7-2 with TRBJ2-5; TRBD2 aligns across 8 bases. Material: PBMCs. This clonotype was obtained from a male donor in good health and CMV-seronegative. CDR3 sequence (DNA): TGTGCCAGCAGCCTCGGACTAGCCCGGGAGACCCAGTACTTC. Translating gives CASSLGLARETQYF.